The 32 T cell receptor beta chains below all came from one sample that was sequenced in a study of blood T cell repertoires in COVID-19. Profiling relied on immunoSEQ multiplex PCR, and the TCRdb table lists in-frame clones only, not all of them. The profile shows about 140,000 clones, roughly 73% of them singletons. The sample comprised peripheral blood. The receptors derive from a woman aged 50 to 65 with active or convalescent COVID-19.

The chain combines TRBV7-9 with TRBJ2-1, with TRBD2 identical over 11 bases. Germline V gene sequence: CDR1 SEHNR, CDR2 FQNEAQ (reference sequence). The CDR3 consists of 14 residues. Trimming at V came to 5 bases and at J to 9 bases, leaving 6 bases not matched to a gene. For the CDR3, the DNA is TGTGCCAGCAGCATTGGGACTAGCGGTCGTGAGCAGTTCTTC. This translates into CASSIGTSGREQFF. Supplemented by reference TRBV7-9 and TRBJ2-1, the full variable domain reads DTGVSQNPRHKITKRGQNVTFRCDPISEHNRLYWYRQTLGQGPEFLTYFQNEAQLEKSRLLSDRFSAERPKGSFSTLEIQRTEQGDSAMYLCASSIGTSGREQFFGPGTRLTVL.

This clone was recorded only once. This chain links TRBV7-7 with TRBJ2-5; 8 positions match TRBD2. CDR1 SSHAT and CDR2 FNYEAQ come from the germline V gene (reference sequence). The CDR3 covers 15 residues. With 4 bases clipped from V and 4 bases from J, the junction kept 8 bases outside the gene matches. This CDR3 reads CASSYGLAERETQYF. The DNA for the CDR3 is TGTGCCAGCAGCTACGGACTAGCCGAACGAGAGACCCAGTACTTC.

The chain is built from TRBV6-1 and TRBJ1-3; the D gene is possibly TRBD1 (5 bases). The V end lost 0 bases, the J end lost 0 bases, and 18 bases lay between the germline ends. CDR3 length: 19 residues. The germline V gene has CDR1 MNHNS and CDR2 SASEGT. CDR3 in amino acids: CASSEALGGVRGSGNTIYF. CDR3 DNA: TGTGCCAGCAGTGAAGCGCTGGGGGGGGTTCGAGGCTCTGGAAACACCATATATTTT.

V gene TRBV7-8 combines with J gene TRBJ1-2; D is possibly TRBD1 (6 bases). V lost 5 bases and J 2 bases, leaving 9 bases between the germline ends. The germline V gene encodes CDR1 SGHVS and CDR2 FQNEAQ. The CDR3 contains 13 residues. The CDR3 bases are TGTGCCAGCAGCCCTACAGGGAACTATGGCTACACCTTC. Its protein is CASSPTGNYGYTF.

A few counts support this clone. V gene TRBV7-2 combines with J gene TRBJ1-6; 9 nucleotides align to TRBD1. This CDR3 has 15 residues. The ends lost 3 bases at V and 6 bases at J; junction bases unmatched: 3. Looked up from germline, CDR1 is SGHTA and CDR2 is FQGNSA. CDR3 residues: CASSFQQGANSPLHF. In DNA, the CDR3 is TGTGCCAGCAGCTTCCAACAGGGGGCTAATTCACCCCTCCACTTT.

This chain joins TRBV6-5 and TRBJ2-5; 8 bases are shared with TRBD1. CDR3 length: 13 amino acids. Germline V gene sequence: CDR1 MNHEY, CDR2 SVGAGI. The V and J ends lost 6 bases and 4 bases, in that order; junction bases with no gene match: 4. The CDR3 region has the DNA TGTGCCAGCAGCCCAGGGGGCCCAGAGACCCAGTACTTC. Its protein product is CASSPGGPETQYF.

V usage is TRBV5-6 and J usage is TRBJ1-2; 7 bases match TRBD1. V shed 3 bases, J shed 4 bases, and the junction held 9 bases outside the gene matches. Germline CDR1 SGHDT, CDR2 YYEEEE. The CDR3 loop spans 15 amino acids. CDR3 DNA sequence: TGTGCCAGCAGCTCCCTTACAGGGGTTGGCTATGGCTACACCTTC. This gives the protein CASSSLTGVGYGYTF. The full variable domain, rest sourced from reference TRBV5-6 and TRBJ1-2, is DAGVTQSPTHLIKTRGQQVTLRCSPKSGHDTVSWYQQALGQGPQFIFQYYEEEERQRGNFPDRFSGHQFPNYSSELNVNALLLGDSALYLCASSSLTGVGYGYTFGSGTRLTVV.

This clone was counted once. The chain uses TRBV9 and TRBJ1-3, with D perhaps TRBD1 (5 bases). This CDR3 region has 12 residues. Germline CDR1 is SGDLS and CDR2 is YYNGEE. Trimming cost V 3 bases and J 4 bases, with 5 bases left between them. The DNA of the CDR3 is TGTGCCAGCAGCGAGGGGGGAAACACCATATATTTT. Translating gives CASSEGGNTIYF.

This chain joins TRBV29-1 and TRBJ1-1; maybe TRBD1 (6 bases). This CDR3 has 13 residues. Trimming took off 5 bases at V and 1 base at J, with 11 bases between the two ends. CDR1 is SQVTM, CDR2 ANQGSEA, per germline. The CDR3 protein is CSVSGGQNTEAFF. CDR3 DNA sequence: TGCAGCGTTAGCGGGGGACAGAACACTGAAGCTTTCTTT.

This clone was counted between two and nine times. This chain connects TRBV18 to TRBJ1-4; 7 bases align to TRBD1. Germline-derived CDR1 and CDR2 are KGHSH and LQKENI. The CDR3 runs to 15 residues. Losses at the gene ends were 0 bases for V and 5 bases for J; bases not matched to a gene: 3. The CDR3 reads CASSPPGTANEKLFF. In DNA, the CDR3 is TGTGCCAGCTCACCACCCGGGACAGCAAATGAAAAACTGTTTTTT.

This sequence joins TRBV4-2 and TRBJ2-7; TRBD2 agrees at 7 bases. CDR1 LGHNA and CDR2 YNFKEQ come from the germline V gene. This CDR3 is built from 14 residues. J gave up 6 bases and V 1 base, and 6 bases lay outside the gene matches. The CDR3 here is CASSQAFGGGEQYF. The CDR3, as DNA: TGTGCCAGCAGCCAAGCCTTCGGCGGGGGCGAGCAGTACTTC.

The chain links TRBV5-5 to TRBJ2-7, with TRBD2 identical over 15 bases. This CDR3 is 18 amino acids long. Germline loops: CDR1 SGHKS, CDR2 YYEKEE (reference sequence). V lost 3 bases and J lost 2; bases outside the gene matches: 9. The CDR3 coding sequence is TGTGCCAGCAGCTCCGGGACTAGCGGGGGGACCCTCCCCTACGAGCAGTACTTC. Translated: CASSSGTSGGTLPYEQYF. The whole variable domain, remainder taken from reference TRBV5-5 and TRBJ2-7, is DAGVTQSPTHLIKTRGQQVTLRCSPISGHKSVSWYQQVLGQGPQFIFQYYEKEERGRGNFPDRFSARQFPNYSSELNVNALLLGDSALYLCASSSGTSGGTLPYEQYFGPGTRLTVT.

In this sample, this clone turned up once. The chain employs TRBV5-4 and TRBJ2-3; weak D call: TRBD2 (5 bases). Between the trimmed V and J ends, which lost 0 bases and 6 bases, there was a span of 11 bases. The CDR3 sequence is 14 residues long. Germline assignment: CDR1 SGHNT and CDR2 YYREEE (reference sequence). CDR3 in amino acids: CASSLALGSDTQYF. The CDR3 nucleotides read TGTGCCAGCAGCTTGGCACTAGGATCTGATACGCAGTATTTT.

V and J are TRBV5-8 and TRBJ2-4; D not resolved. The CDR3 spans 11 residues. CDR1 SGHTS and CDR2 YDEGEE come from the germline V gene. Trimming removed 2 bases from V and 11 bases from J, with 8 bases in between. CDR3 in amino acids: CASSFPVVQYF. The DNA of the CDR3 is TGTGCCAGCAGCTTTCCCGTAGTTCAGTACTTC.

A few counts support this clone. CDR3 in amino acids: CASSTGGSYGYTF. The DNA for the CDR3 is TGTGCCTCCTCGACAGGGGGCTCCTATGGCTACACCTTC. V and J are TRBV30 and TRBJ1-2, with 10 positions matching TRBD1. V lost 7 bases to trimming and J lost 4 bases; unmatched junction nucleotides: 6. Germline CDR1 and CDR2: GTSNPN and SVGIG (reference sequence). The CDR3 contains 13 residues. The full variable domain, rest sourced from reference TRBV30 and TRBJ1-2, is SQTIHQWPATLVQPVGSPLSLECTVEGTSNPNLYWYRQAAGRGLQLLFYSVGIGQISSEVPQNLSASRPQDRQFILSSKKLLLSDSGFYLCASSTGGSYGYTFGSGTRLTVV.

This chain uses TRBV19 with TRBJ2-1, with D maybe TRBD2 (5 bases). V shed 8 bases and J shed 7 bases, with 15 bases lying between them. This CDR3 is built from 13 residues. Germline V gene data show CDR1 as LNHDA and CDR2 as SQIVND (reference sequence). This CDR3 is CASFGDLGNEQFF. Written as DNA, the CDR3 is TGTGCCAGTTTCGGGGATCTGGGAAATGAGCAGTTCTTC.

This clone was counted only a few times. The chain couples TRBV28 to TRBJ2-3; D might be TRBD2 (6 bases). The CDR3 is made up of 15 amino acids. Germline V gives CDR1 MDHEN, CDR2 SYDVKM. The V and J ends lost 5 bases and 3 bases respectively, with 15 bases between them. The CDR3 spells CASSRRGRRTDTQYF. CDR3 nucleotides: TGTGCCAGCAGTCGCCGGGGGAGGCGTACAGATACGCAGTATTTT.

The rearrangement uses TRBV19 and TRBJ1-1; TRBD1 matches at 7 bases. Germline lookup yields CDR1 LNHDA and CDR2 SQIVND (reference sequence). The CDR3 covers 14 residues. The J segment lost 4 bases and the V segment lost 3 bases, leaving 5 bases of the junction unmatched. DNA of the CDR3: TGTGCCAGTAGTATCAAGGGGGCCAGCACTGAAGCTTTCTTT. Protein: CASSIKGASTEAFF.

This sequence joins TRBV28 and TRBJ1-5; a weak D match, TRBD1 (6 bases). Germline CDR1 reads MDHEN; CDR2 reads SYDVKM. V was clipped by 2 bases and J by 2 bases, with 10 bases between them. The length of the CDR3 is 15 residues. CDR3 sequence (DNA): TGTGCCAGCAGTTTAGGGGGGGCGGGCAATCAGCCCCAGCATTTT. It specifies CASSLGGAGNQPQHF. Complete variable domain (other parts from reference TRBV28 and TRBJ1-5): DVKVTQSSRYLVKRTGEKVFLECVQDMDHENMFWYRQDPGLGLRLIYFSYDVKMKEKGDIPEGYSVSREKKERFSLILESASTNQTSMYLCASSLGGAGNQPQHFGDGTRLSIL.

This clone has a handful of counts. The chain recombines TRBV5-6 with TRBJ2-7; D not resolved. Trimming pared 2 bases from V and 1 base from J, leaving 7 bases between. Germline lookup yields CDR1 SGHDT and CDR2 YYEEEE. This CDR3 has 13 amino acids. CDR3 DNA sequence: TGTGCCAGCAGCTTATACGGGTCCTACGAGCAGTACTTC. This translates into CASSLYGSYEQYF.

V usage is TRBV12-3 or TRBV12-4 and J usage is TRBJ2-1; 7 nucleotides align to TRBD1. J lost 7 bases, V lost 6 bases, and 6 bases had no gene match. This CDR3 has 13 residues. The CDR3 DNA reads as TGTGCCAGCAGCCCGGACAGGACTAATGAGCAGTTCTTC. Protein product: CASSPDRTNEQFF.

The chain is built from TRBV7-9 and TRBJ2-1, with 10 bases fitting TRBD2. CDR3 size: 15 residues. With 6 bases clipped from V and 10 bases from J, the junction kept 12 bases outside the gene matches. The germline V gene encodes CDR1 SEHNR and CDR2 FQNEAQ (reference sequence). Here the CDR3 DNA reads TGTGCCAGCAGTCTTCTAGCGGGGGTTGAGCCCGAGCAGTTCTTC. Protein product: CASSLLAGVEPEQFF.

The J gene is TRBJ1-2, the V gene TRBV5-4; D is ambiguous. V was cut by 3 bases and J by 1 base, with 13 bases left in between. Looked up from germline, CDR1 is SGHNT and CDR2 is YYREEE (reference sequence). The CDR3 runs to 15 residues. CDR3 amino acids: CASSSGLWDNYGYTF. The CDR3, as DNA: TGTGCCAGCAGCTCCGGACTCTGGGATAACTATGGCTACACCTTC. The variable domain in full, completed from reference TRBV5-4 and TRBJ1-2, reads ETGVTQSPTHLIKTRGQQVTLRCSSQSGHNTVSWYQQALGQGPQFIFQYYREEENGRGNFPPRFSGLQFPNYSSELNVNALELDDSALYLCASSSGLWDNYGYTFGSGTRLTVV.

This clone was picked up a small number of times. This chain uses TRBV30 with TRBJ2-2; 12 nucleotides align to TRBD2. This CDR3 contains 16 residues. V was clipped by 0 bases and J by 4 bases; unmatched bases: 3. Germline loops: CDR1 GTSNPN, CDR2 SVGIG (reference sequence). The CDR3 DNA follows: TGTGCCTGGAGTGTACCGGGACTAGCGGGCACCGGGGAGCTGTTTTTT. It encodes CAWSVPGLAGTGELFF.

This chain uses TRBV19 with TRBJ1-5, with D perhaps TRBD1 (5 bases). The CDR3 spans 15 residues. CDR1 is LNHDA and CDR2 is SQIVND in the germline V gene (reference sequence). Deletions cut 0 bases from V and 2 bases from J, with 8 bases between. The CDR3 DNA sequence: TGTGCCAGTAGTATAGATTCCAGGGGCAATCAGCCCCAGCATTTT. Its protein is CASSIDSRGNQPQHF. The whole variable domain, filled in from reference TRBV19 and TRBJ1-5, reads DGGITQSPKYLFRKEGQNVTLSCEQNLNHDAMYWYRQDPGQGLRLIYYSQIVNDFQKGDIAEGYSVSREKKESFPLTVTSAQKNPTAFYLCASSIDSRGNQPQHFGDGTRLSIL.

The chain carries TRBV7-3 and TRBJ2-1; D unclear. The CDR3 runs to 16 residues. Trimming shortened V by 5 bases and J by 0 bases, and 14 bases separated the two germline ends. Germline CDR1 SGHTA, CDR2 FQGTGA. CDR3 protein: CASSPSDIASYNEQFF. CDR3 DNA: TGTGCCAGCAGCCCAAGTGATATAGCCTCCTACAATGAGCAGTTCTTC.

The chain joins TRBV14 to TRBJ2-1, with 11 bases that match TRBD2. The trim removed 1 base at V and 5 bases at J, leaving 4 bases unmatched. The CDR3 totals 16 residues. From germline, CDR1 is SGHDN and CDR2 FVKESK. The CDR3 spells CASSQGRLAGNNEQFF. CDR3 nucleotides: TGTGCCAGCAGCCAAGGGCGACTAGCGGGAAACAATGAGCAGTTCTTC. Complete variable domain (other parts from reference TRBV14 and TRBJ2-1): EAGVTQFPSHSVIEKGQTVTLRCDPISGHDNLYWYRRVMGKEIKFLLHFVKESKQDESGMPNNRFLAERTGGTYSTLKVQPAELEDSGVYFCASSQGRLAGNNEQFFGPGTRLTVL.

The CDR3 is CASSRDRWGETQYF. The CDR3 DNA follows: TGCGCCAGCAGCCGGGACAGGTGGGGAGAGACCCAGTACTTC. This sequence joins TRBV4-1 and TRBJ2-5; 8 bases are shared with TRBD1. V was clipped by 4 bases and J by 4 bases; unmatched bases: 5. Germline lookup yields CDR1 MGHRA and CDR2 YSYEKL. The CDR3 is 14 amino acids.

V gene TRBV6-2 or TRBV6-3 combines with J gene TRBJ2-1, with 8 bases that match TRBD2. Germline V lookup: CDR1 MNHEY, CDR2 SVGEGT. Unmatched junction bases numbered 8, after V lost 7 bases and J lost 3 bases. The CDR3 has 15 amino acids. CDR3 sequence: CASNPGAGGYNEQFF. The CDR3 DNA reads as TGTGCCAGCAACCCCGGGGCGGGGGGCTACAATGAGCAGTTCTTC.

The CDR3 nucleotides read TGTGCCAGCAGCTTACAGGGCGGGAGCTCCTACAATGAGCAGTTCTTC. This sequence encodes CASSLQGGSSYNEQFF. The chain is built from TRBV7-2 and TRBJ2-1; 7 bases line up with TRBD2. Unmatched junction bases numbered 4, after V lost 2 bases and J lost 0 bases. Per the germline V gene, CDR1 is SGHTA and CDR2 is FQGNSA. The CDR3 totals 16 residues.

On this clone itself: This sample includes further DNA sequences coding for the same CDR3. DNA for the CDR3: TGTGCCAGCAGTCGTAGGACAGACTATGGCTACACCTTC. Protein sequence: CASSRRTDYGYTF. This chain joins TRBV12-3 or TRBV12-4 and TRBJ1-2; TRBD1 is a possible D gene (6 bases). CDR3 length equals 13 residues. V was shortened by 5 bases and J by 3 bases, with 10 bases between the two germline ends.

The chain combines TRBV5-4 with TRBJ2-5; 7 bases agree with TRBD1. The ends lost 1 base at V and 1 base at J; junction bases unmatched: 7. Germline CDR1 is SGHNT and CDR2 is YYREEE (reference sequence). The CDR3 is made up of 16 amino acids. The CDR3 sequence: CASSLRSGGVQETQYF. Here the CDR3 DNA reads TGTGCCAGCAGCTTGAGGTCAGGGGGAGTCCAAGAGACCCAGTACTTC.